One T cell receptor beta chain is described in this entry. The sample comes from a study of blood T cell repertoires in COVID-19. CDR1 is SGHNT, CDR2 YYREEE, per germline (reference sequence). The V segment lost 0 bases and the J segment 5 bases; nucleotides outside the gene matches: 5. The CDR3 spans 16 residues. The protocol was immunoSEQ multiplex PCR, while the TCRdb copy is restricted to in-frame clones and leaves out a portion. The table has around 87,000 clones, about 88% seen once. Sequenced material: peripheral blood. This receptor was identified in a man over 45 with acute or convalescent COVID-19. The chain has TRBV5-4 and TRBJ2-2, with 9 bases aligning to TRBD2. The CDR3 nucleotides read TGTGCCAGCAGCTTGGAGCCTAGCGGGGTGACCGGGGAGCTGTTTTTT. Protein product: CASSLEPSGVTGELFF.